This T cell receptor beta chain was found in a study of PD-1 blockade in classical Hodgkin lymphoma. Findings and limits, study-wide: Why the repertoires differ is still unclear, perhaps disease activity or prior therapy. Newly diagnosed patients had diversity similar to the baseline diversity of complete responders. Diversity in CD4+ TCRs, unlike that measured in CD8+ TCRs, had risen significantly by C4D1.

Method: immunoSEQ multiplex PCR; TCRdb's copy keeps in-frame clones and lacks some. The sample records some 16,000 clones, approximately 60% being singletons. Germline V gene lookup returns CDR1 MNHEY and CDR2 SMNVEV (reference sequence). Trimming took 0 bases from V and 3 from J; bases not matched to a gene: 2. The CDR3 length is 15 residues. This clone was picked up a small number of times. What it binds is unknown. The patients all showed relapse after autologous stem cell transplantation, while their brentuximab vedotin exposure varied. The origin of this receptor is a human donor with classical Hodgkin lymphoma. V usage is TRBV27 and J usage is TRBJ2-7, with TRBD2 matching over 10 bases. Sample: peripheral blood mononuclear cells (PBMCs), taken before the second cycle of nivolumab. CDR3 region: CASSLSAGGLYEQYF. For the CDR3, the DNA is TGTGCCAGCAGTTTATCAGCGGGAGGGCTCTACGAGCAGTACTTC.